A selection of T cell receptor beta chains follows, all from one sample in a study of beta chain features in type 1 diabetes. Generated by immunoSEQ multiplex PCR, the TCRdb table keeps only in-frame clones and is missing some. The repertoire holds hundreds of thousands of clones, with about 15% as singletons. The specimen was central memory CD4+ T cells from blood. The origin of the receptors is a man aged 25-45 years in good health. The CDR3 runs from the conserved cysteine through the conserved F or W. The D gene is left open where the match is weak. The size of a clone is reported for some rows only, either as once, few or many, or as a class for expanded clones.

TRBV6-6,TRBJ2-5,few,.,CASSLEETQYF,TGTGCCAGCAGCCTGGAAGAGACCCAGTACTTC
TRBV30,TRBJ2-2,.,TRBD1,CAWTGGANRGAVF,TGTGCCTGGACAGGGGGCGCGAACCGGGGAGCTGTTTTT
TRBV4-1,TRBJ1-3,.,.,CASSQLLNTGNTIYF,TGCGCCAGCAGCCAACTTCTTAATACTGGAAACACCATATATTTT
TRBV4-3,TRBJ2-5,.,TRBD2,CASSQERGSGGAPQETQYF,TGCGCCAGCAGCCAAGAGAGGGGTAGCGGGGGGGCACCACAAGAGACCCAGTACTTC
TRBV20-1,TRBJ1-2,.,.,CSARDKYGYTF,TGCAGTGCTCGGGACAAATATGGCTACACCTTC
TRBV4-1,TRBJ2-1,.,.,CASSKVYNEQFF,TGCGCCAGCAGCAAAGTATACAATGAGCAGTTCTTC
TRBV19,TRBJ1-3,.,.,CAVGERAAGNTIYF,TGTGCCGTTGGGGAGCGTGCTGCTGGAAACACCATATATTTT
TRBV27,TRBJ2-7,few,.,CASQRPGAYEQYF,TGTGCCAGCCAGCGGCCGGGAGCCTACGAGCAGTACTTC
TRBV18,TRBJ1-3,.,.,CASSPGLITSGNTIYF,TGTGCCAGCTCACCCGGACTGATCACCTCTGGAAACACCATATATTTT
TRBV19,TRBJ1-5,few,.,CASSIGRANQPQHF,TGTGCCAGTAGTATCGGCAGGGCGAATCAGCCCCAGCATTTT
TRBV14,TRBJ2-5,few,TRBD1,CASSPRGSETQYF,TGTGCCAGCAGCCCCAGGGGGTCAGAGACCCAGTACTTC
TRBV4-1,TRBJ1-4,few,.,CASSQGRLRGEKLFF,TGCGCCAGCAGCCAAGGACGACTAAGGGGTGAAAAACTGTTTTTT
TRBV6-5,TRBJ1-2,many,TRBD1,CASSRRGLGYTF,TGTGCCAGCAGTCGCAGGGGGCTTGGCTACACCTTC
TRBV7-2,TRBJ2-3,few,TRBD2,CASSLTSGLTDTQYF,TGTGCCAGCAGCTTAACTAGCGGATTAACAGATACGCAGTATTTT
TRBV11-2,TRBJ1-2,.,TRBD1,CASSSLTQGRLAYYGYTF,TGTGCCAGCAGCTCCCTGACACAGGGGCGCCTCGCCTACTATGGCTACACCTTC
TRBV27,TRBJ2-1,.,.,CASSLDAGHYNEQFF,TGTGCCAGCAGTTTGGACGCGGGGCACTACAATGAGCAGTTCTTC
TRBV4-1,TRBJ1-2,.,.,CASSRFRQEANYGYTF,TGCGCCAGCAGCCGGTTTAGACAGGAGGCAAACTATGGCTACACCTTC
TRBV6-5,TRBJ1-3,.,.,CASSPGQGIDSTIYF,TGTGCCAGCAGTCCAGGGCAGGGAATTGATAGCACCATATATTTT
TRBV7-2,TRBJ2-1,few,TRBD2,CASSGGASGTSSYNEQFF,TGTGCCAGCAGCGGCGGAGCTAGCGGGACCAGCTCCTACAATGAGCAGTTCTTC
TRBV25-1,TRBJ2-1,.,.,CASSDGVRWFF,TGTGCCAGCAGTGATGGGGTAAGGTGGTTCTTC
TRBV7-3,TRBJ2-5,few,TRBD2,CASSPLAGGIETQYF,TGTGCCAGCAGCCCCCTAGCGGGGGGAATAGAGACCCAGTACTTC
TRBV18,TRBJ1-1,.,.,CASSLFTGTEAFF,TGTGCCAGCTCACTATTTACGGGCACTGAAGCTTTCTTT
TRBV5-1,TRBJ1-6,.,.,CASTEGVGGNSPLHF,TGCGCCAGCACGGAGGGGGTTGGGGGTAATTCACCCCTCCACTTT
TRBV5-6,TRBJ1-5,few,.,CASSFGGYSNQPQHF,TGTGCCAGCAGCTTCGGGGGATATAGCAATCAGCCCCAGCATTTT
TRBV6-1,TRBJ2-1,.,.,CASSERAPLGGSSYNEQFF,TGTGCCAGCAGTGAAAGGGCCCCGCTAGGCGGAAGCTCCTACAATGAGCAGTTCTTC
TRBV18,TRBJ2-7,few,.,CASSPPGHRTLYEQYF,TGTGCCAGCTCACCACCGGGACACCGGACCCTATACGAGCAGTACTTC
TRBV5-4,TRBJ2-7,few,.,CASSLVGYEQYF,TGTGCCAGCAGCTTGGTAGGGTACGAGCAGTACTTC
TRBV7-9,TRBJ1-1,once,TRBD1,CASSPNTGGVYRTEAFF,TGTGCCAGCAGCCCAAATACAGGGGGCGTTTACCGTACTGAAGCTTTCTTT